This TCR beta chain appears in the sequencing data of a study of immune evolution from preneoplasia to lung adenocarcinoma. In the case of this clone: Relative to the germline gene, one junction end is altered; a read error may explain this.

Profiled with immunoSEQ multiplex PCR; TCRdb holds only in-frame clones, not every one. The table has around 4,500 clones, roughly 82% seen once. The source material was FFPE lung adenocarcinoma in situ tissue. This sequence was found in a person aged 70 to 80 with lung adenocarcinoma.

The CDR3 DNA reads TGTGCCAGCAGTTTAGAGTCGGAGCTGTTTTTT. It codes for CASSLESELFF. The genes are TRBV7-9 and TRBJ2-2, with D uncertain. This CDR3 region has 11 residues. Germline V gene data show CDR1 as SEHNR and CDR2 as FQNEAQ (reference sequence).